The 18 T cell receptor beta chains below all came from one sample that was sequenced in a study of regulatory T cells in long-lasting Graves disease. Time point noted: newly diagnosed GD, antithyroid drugs for less than 3 months. RNA extracted from PBMCs served as the sequencing template. Sequencing libraries for TCR beta were prepared with iRepertoire HTBI primers and Arm-PCR of CDR3 regions. TCRdb reanalysed the multiplex PCR reads using MiXCR and keeps one entry per CDR3 protein. This table has over 500,000 distinct CDR3 sequences, about 16% appearing once. The same sample was also used in a study of T cells in Graves' hyperthyroidism and ophthalmopathy.

The source material was peripheral blood mononuclear cells (PBMCs), sampled at new diagnosis, from a patient treated with antithyroid drugs. The receptor source for this set is a man younger than 35 with Graves disease.

This clonotype occurred many times. The chain recombines TRBV7-9 with TRBJ2-1, with 9 bases lining up with TRBD2. Per germline, CDR1 SEHNR and CDR2 FQNEAQ (reference sequence). This CDR3 region has 12 residues. After removal of 10 bases from V and 6 bases from J, the junction contained 4 bases not matched to a gene. CDR3 sequence reads: CATGGGVNEQFF. For the CDR3, the DNA is TGTGCCACGGGCGGGGGGGTCAATGAGCAGTTCTTC.

The chain joins TRBV5-5 to TRBJ1-4; 9 positions match TRBD1. The CDR3 covers 15 residues. The V and J ends lost 3 bases and 8 bases, in that order; junction bases with no gene match: 8. Germline V lookup: CDR1 SGHKS, CDR2 YYEKEE (reference sequence). CDR3 nucleotide sequence: TGTGCCAGCAGCTCCCCGGGACAGGGTCACGAAAAACTGTTTTTT. Translating gives CASSSPGQGHEKLFF.

This clonotype occurred many times. The genes are TRBV6-1 and TRBJ1-5; perhaps TRBD1 as D (5 bases). CDR1 and CDR2 (germline): MNHNS, SASEGT. The CDR3 loop spans 15 amino acids. Trimming left V 4 bases short and J 0 bases short, with 10 bases between. Here the CDR3 DNA reads TGTGCCAGCAGTGTCCAGGGTTATAGCAATCAGCCCCAGCATTTT. Translating it yields CASSVQGYSNQPQHF.

This clonotype was counted only a few times. This rearrangement joins TRBV20-1 to TRBJ1-6, with unresolved D. The germline V gene has CDR1 DFQATT and CDR2 SNEGSKA (reference sequence). The CDR3 is 15 residues long. V lost 5 bases, J lost 7 bases, and 18 bases lay in between. The CDR3 DNA reads as TGCAGTGCTGCCCCTTTGGGCACTTTCAATTCACCCCTCCACTTT. It is translated as CSAAPLGTFNSPLHF.

This clonotype was seen repeatedly, ten times or more. The genes are TRBV2 and TRBJ2-1; 8 bases align to TRBD2. Germline trimming cut 7 bases from V and 5 bases from J; bases unmatched to any gene: 7. The CDR3 contains 14 residues. The germline V gene has CDR1 SNHLY and CDR2 FYNNEI. CDR3 in DNA: TGTGCCAGCATCCGGGCGGGAGGAAACAATGAGCAGTTCTTC. Its translation: CASIRAGGNNEQFF. Together with reference TRBV2 and TRBJ2-1, the CDR3 gives the full variable domain: EPEVTQTPSHQVTQMGQEVILRCVPISNHLYFYWYRQILGQKVEFLVSFYNNEISEKSEIFDDQFSVERPDGSNFTLKIRSTKLEDSAMYFCASIRAGGNNEQFFGPGTRLTVL.

This clonotype was observed a handful of times. This rearrangement joins TRBV27 to TRBJ1-3, with D unresolved. Germline V lookup: CDR1 MNHEY, CDR2 SMNVEV (reference sequence). V lost 0 bases and J lost 10, with 10 bases in between. This CDR3 has 13 residues. CDR3 nucleotides: TGTGCCAGCAGTTTATCAGCAGGAGGAACCATATATTTT. This gives the protein CASSLSAGGTIYF.

The sample holds many counts of this clonotype. The chain links TRBV12-3 or TRBV12-4 to TRBJ1-1; D gene ambiguous. The V end was cut by 6 bases, the J end by 0 bases, with 11 bases between. There are 14 residues in the CDR3. The CDR3 nucleotides read TGTGCCAGCAGCATGGGAGGGTTGAACACTGAAGCTTTCTTT. It yields the protein CASSMGGLNTEAFF.

Many counts were recorded for this clonotype. The J gene is TRBJ2-7, the V gene TRBV9, with a tentative D call TRBD2 (6 bases). The CDR3 runs 14 residues. In germline, CDR1 is SGDLS, CDR2 YYNGEE. The ends were cut back, 0 bases at V and 5 bases at J, with 12 bases in the middle. The CDR3 nucleotides read TGTGCCAGCAGCGTAGGGGGACTGCAGCACGAGCAGTACTTC. This translates into CASSVGGLQHEQYF. Combining the CDR3 with reference TRBV9 and TRBJ2-7 gives the whole variable domain DSGVTQTPKHLITATGQRVTLRCSPRSGDLSVYWYQQSLDQGLQFLIQYYNGEERAKGNILERFSAQQFPDLHSELNLSSLELGDSALYFCASSVGGLQHEQYFGPGTRLTVT.

The chain links TRBV20-1 to TRBJ2-7; 9 bases match TRBD2. The germline V gene encodes CDR1 DFQATT and CDR2 SNEGSKA (reference sequence). The CDR3 extends over 14 amino acids. With V trimmed by 3 bases and J by 2 bases, 5 bases remained unmatched. The CDR3 protein is CSASFSGSPYEQYF. DNA for the CDR3: TGCAGTGCTAGTTTTAGCGGGAGTCCCTACGAGCAGTACTTC.

The chain combines TRBV20-1 with TRBJ1-1; 8 nucleotides agree with TRBD1. J was trimmed by 1 base and V by 3 bases; bases with no gene match: 1. Looked up from germline, CDR1 is DFQATT and CDR2 is SNEGSKA (reference sequence). This CDR3 comprises 13 residues. This chain's CDR3 is CSASQGANTEAFF. The CDR3 DNA sequence: TGCAGTGCTAGTCAGGGGGCGAACACTGAAGCTTTCTTT.

This chain connects TRBV7-9 to TRBJ1-2, with unresolved D. V was cut by 2 bases and J by 2 bases, with 15 bases left in between. Germline-derived CDR1 and CDR2 are SEHNR and FQNEAQ (reference sequence). The CDR3 spans 16 residues. This CDR3 reads CASSLMGSSANYGYTF. The CDR3 DNA follows: TGTGCCAGCAGCTTAATGGGGAGCTCCGCGAACTATGGCTACACCTTC.

This clonotype was counted many times. This sequence joins TRBV20-1 and TRBJ2-1; TRBD2 aligns across 7 bases. Trimming at V came to 6 bases and at J to 8 bases, leaving 16 bases not matched to a gene. This CDR3 has 15 residues. Per the germline V gene, CDR1 is DFQATT and CDR2 is SNEGSKA (reference sequence). This CDR3 is CSAIKSGTSQDEQFF. DNA of the CDR3: TGCAGTGCCATAAAGAGCGGGACCTCGCAGGATGAGCAGTTCTTC.

There are many counts of this clonotype. The V gene is TRBV11-2, the J gene TRBJ2-1; D tentatively fits TRBD1 or TRBD2 (5 bases each). V lost 4 bases, J lost 8 bases, and 18 bases lay in between. Germline V gives CDR1 SGHAT, CDR2 FQNNGV. The CDR3 totals 15 residues. The CDR3, as DNA: TGTGCCAGCAGCTCTGCCCGGGGACCCGTCCATGAGCAGTTCTTC. Its translation is CASSSARGPVHEQFF.

This clonotype was detected only a few times. The chain has TRBV6-1 and TRBJ2-7; 12 bases are a match to TRBD2. V lost 5 bases and J lost 2; bases outside the gene matches: 4. CDR1 is MNHNS, CDR2 SASEGT, per germline. The CDR3 has 15 amino acids. As DNA, the CDR3 is TGTGCCAGCAGTCTTTGGACTAGCGGGACCTACGAGCAGTACTTC. Protein: CASSLWTSGTYEQYF.

There are a few counts of this clonotype. V and J are TRBV13 and TRBJ1-2; possibly TRBD1 for D (6 bases). The germline V and J ends were trimmed by 0 bases and 7 bases, with 12 bases remaining between them. From germline, CDR1 is PRHDT and CDR2 FYEKMQ (reference sequence). This CDR3 region has 14 residues. Here the CDR3 reads CASSLGTGSFGYTF. CDR3 nucleotide sequence: TGTGCCAGCAGCTTAGGTACAGGGTCGTTTGGCTACACCTTC.

This clonotype was counted ten times or more. V gene TRBV30 combines with J gene TRBJ2-1, with 12 bases aligning to TRBD2. J was trimmed by 7 bases and V by 0 bases; bases with no gene match: 13. Germline lookup yields CDR1 GTSNPN and CDR2 SVGIG (reference sequence). The CDR3 totals 18 residues. This chain's CDR3 is CAWSVLRPTSGRRNEQFF. In nucleotides, the CDR3 is TGTGCCTGGAGTGTCCTCCGCCCCACTAGCGGGAGGCGTAATGAGCAGTTCTTC.

This rearrangement joins TRBV3-1 to TRBJ2-2; the D gene is possibly TRBD2 (6 bases). V was clipped by 3 bases and J by 7 bases, with 12 bases between them. Germline V gives CDR1 LGHDT, CDR2 YNNKEL (reference sequence). The CDR3 is made up of 14 amino acids. DNA of the CDR3: TGTGCCAGCAGCCATACGGGAGCTGACGGGGAGCTGTTTTTT. Its protein product is CASSHTGADGELFF.

The chain is built from TRBV6-1 and TRBJ2-7, with D perhaps matching TRBD1 (6 bases). Trimming removed 6 bases at V and 4 bases at J, with 10 bases between. The length of the CDR3 is 12 residues. Germline V gene data show CDR1 as MNHNS and CDR2 as SASEGT. DNA for the CDR3: TGTGCCAGCAGCCACAGGGTTTACGAGCAGTACTTC. This gives the protein CASSHRVYEQYF.